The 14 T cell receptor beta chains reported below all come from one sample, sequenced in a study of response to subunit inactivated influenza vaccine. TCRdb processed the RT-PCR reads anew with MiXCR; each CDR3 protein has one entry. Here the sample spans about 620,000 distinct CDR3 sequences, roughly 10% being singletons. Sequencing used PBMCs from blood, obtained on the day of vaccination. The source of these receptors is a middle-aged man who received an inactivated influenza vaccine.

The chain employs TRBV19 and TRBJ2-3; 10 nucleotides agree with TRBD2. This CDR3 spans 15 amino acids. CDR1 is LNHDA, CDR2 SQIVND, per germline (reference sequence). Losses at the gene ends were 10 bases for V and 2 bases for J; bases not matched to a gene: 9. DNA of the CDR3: TGTGCCACCAACCCGGGACTAGCGTTCACAGATACGCAGTATTTT. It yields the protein CATNPGLAFTDTQYF.

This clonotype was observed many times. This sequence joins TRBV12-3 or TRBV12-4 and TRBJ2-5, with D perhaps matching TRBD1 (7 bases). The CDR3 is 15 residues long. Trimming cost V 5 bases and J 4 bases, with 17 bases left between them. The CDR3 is CASSLFRGAVETQYF. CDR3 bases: TGTGCCAGCAGTCTCTTCAGGGGGGCCGTAGAGACCCAGTACTTC.

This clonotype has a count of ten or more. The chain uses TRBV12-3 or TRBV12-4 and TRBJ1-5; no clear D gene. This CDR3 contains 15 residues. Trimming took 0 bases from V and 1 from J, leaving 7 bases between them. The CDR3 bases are TGTGCCAGCAGTTTAGCGCGTGGCAGCAATCAGCCCCAGCATTTT. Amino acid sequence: CASSLARGSNQPQHF.

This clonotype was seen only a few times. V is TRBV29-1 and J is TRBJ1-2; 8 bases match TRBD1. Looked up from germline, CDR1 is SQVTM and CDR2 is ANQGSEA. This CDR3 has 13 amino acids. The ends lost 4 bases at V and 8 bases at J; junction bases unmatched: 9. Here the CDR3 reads CSVASDRVEGYTF. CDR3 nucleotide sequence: TGCAGCGTTGCCTCGGACAGGGTGGAAGGCTACACCTTC.

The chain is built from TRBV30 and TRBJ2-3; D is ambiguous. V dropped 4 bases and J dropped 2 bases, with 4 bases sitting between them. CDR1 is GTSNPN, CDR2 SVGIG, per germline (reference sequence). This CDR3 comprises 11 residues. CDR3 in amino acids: CAWTVTDTQYF. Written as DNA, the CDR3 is TGTGCCTGGACGGTCACAGATACGCAGTATTTT. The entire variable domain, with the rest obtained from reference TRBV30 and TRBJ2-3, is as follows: SQTIHQWPATLVQPVGSPLSLECTVEGTSNPNLYWYRQAAGRGLQLLFYSVGIGQISSEVPQNLSASRPQDRQFILSSKKLLLSDSGFYLCAWTVTDTQYFGPGTRLTVL.

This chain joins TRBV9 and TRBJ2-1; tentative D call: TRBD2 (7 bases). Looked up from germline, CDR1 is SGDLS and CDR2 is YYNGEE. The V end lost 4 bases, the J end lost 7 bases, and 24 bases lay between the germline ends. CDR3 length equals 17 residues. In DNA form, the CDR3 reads TGTGCCAGCAGCTCTAGTGGGGGGGCGGGGGAGGAGAATGAGCAGTTCTTC. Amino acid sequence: CASSSSGGAGEENEQFF.

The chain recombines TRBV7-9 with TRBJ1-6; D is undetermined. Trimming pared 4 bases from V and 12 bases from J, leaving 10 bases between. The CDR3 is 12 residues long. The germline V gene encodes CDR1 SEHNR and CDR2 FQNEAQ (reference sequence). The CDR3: CASSSSEGPLHF. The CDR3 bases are TGTGCCAGCAGCTCTTCGGAAGGACCCCTCCACTTT.

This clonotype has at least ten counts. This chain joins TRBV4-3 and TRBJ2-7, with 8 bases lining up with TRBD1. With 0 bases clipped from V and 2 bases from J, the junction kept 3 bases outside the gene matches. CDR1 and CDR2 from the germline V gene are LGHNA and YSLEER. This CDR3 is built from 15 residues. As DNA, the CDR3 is TGCGCCAGCAGCCAAGAACGGACAGGGACCTACGAGCAGTACTTC. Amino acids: CASSQERTGTYEQYF.

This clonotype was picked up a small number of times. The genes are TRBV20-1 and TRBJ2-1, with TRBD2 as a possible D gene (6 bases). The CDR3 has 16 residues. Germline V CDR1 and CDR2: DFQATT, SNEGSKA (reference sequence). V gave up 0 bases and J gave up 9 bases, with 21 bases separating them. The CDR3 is CSARDPGRGVGGEQFF. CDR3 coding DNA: TGCAGTGCTAGAGATCCGGGACGGGGAGTGGGGGGTGAGCAGTTCTTC.

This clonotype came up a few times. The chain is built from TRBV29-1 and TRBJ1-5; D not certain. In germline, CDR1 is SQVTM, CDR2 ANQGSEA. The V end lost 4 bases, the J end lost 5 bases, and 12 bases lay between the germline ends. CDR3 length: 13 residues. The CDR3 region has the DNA TGCAGCGTTGCTATTGCGCGCGATCAGCCCCAGCATTTT. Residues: CSVAIARDQPQHF.

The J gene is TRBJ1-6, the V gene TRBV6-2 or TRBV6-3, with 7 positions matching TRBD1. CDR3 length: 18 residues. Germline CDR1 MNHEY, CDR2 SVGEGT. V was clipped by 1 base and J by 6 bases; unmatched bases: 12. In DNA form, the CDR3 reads TGTGCCAGCAGTTACTTGGGACAGCGGAAAGGACTTAATTCACCCCTCCACTTT. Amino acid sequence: CASSYLGQRKGLNSPLHF.

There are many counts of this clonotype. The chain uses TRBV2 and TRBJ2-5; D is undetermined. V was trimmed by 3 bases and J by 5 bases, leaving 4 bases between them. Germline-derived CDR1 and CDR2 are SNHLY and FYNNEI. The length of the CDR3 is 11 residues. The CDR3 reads CASSEEETQYF. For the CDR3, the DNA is TGTGCCAGCAGTGAGGAGGAGACCCAGTACTTC.

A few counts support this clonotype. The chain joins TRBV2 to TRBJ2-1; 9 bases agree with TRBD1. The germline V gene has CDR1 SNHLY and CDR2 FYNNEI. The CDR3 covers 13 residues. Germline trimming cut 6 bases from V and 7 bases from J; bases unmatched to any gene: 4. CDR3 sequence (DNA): TGTGCCAGCAGGGACAGGGGATTTAATGAGCAGTTCTTC. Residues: CASRDRGFNEQFF.

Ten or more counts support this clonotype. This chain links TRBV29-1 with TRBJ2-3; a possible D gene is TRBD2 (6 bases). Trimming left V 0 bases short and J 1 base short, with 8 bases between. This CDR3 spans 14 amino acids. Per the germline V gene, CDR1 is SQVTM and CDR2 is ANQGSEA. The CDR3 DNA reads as TGCAGCGTTGAAGACGAGCGGGGCACAGATACGCAGTATTTT. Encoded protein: CSVEDERGTDTQYF.